This TCR beta chain was recovered during a study of preoperative IRX-2 immunotherapy in early breast cancer. Produced via immunoSEQ multiplex PCR; TCRdb's table is partial and in-frame only. The sample shows fewer than 40,000 clones, 90% to 95% of them seen only once. Trimming removed 7 bases at V and 2 bases at J, with 19 bases between. This CDR3 comprises 16 residues. Germline CDR1 and CDR2: WSHSY and SAAADI. The treatment was: preoperative locoregional IRX-2 cytokine immunotherapy. The V and J genes are TRBV10-2 and TRBJ2-3; the D call may be TRBD1 or TRBD2 (6 bases each). Sample collection was performed from a patient treated with IRX-2 immunotherapy. This TCR was recovered from a human donor with breast cancer. This CDR3 reads CASMRWGARATDTQYF. In DNA, the CDR3 is TGCGCCAGCATGCGTTGGGGGGCGCGGGCCACAGATACGCAGTATTTT.